Listed here are 21 T cell receptor beta chains from one sample, sequenced in a study of blood T cell repertoires in COVID-19. The repertoire was sequenced with immunoSEQ multiplex PCR; TCRdb's copy has only in-frame clones and lacks some. The sample lists approximately 12,000 clones; approximately 89% were seen once. Sequenced material: peripheral blood. These TCRs come from a human donor in a cohort sampled during active COVID-19.

There are a few counts of this clone. This chain links TRBV14 with TRBJ2-5, with 9 bases fitting TRBD1. Trimming removed 7 bases from V and 7 bases from J; junction bases left unmatched: 7. The germline gives CDR1 SGHDN, CDR2 FVKESK. The CDR3 loop spans 13 amino acids. Here the CDR3 reads CASNRGRGGTQYF. The CDR3 DNA follows: TGTGCCAGCAACAGGGGGCGCGGGGGGACCCAGTACTTC.

The V and J genes are TRBV6-4 and TRBJ2-5; 7 positions match TRBD2. Per germline, CDR1 MRHNA and CDR2 SNTAGT. Losses at the gene ends were 4 bases for V and 5 bases for J; bases not matched to a gene: 13. CDR3 length: 16 amino acids. The CDR3: CASSVSGLGGLETQYF. CDR3 nucleotide sequence: TGTGCCAGCAGTGTCTCGGGACTGGGAGGGCTCGAGACCCAGTACTTC.

The CDR3: CASSSPSFKSYNEQFF. The CDR3 DNA reads as TGTGCCAGTAGTAGCCCTAGCTTTAAGTCCTACAATGAGCAGTTCTTC. The chain carries TRBV19 and TRBJ2-1; D perhaps matches TRBD2 (5 bases). The germline gives CDR1 LNHDA, CDR2 SQIVND (reference sequence). Between the trimmed V and J ends, which lost 4 bases and 1 base, there was a span of 14 bases. The CDR3 loop spans 16 amino acids.

The chain couples TRBV5-1 to TRBJ2-3; 7 bases are a match to TRBD1. The CDR3 is made up of 16 amino acids. The trim removed 5 bases at V and 3 bases at J, leaving 12 bases unmatched. Per the germline V gene, CDR1 is SGHRS and CDR2 is YFSETQ. CDR3 protein: CASSIARTGATDTQYF. The CDR3 DNA follows: TGCGCCAGCAGTATCGCGAGGACAGGCGCAACAGATACGCAGTATTTT. The variable domain in full, with the rest retrieved from reference TRBV5-1 and TRBJ2-3, is KAGVTQTPRYLIKTRGQQVTLSCSPISGHRSVSWYQQTPGQGLQFLFEYFSETQRNKGNFPGRFSGRQFSNSRSEMNVSTLELGDSALYLCASSIARTGATDTQYFGPGTRLTVL.

The V call is TRBV27, the J call TRBJ1-3; TRBD1 is a possible D gene (6 bases). This CDR3 is built from 16 residues. V was shortened by 5 bases and J by 4 bases, with 18 bases between the two germline ends. CDR1 and CDR2 from the germline V gene are MNHEY and SMNVEV (reference sequence). The CDR3 DNA is TGTGCCAGCAGTCCCCTAGGGGGATTGATAGGAAACACCATATATTTT. This translates into CASSPLGGLIGNTIYF.

This clone was seen only once. The chain recombines TRBV3-1 (or the pseudogene TRBV3-2) with TRBJ1-2, with D perhaps matching TRBD1 (5 bases). Looked up from germline, CDR1 is LGHDT and CDR2 is YNNKEL (reference sequence). V shed 8 bases and J shed 0 bases, with 10 bases lying between them. The CDR3 runs 13 residues. The CDR3 nucleotides read TGTGCCAGCGGAATACAGGCTAACTATGGCTACACCTTC. As protein: CASGIQANYGYTF.

The V call is TRBV4-1, the J call TRBJ2-1; 9 bases map to TRBD2. The J segment lost 7 bases and the V segment lost 0 bases, leaving 4 bases of the junction unmatched. This CDR3 has 15 amino acids. Germline V gives CDR1 MGHRA, CDR2 YSYEKL. The CDR3 bases are TGCGCCAGCAGCCAAGACAAGCTAGCGGGGAATGAGCAGTTCTTC. Translation: CASSQDKLAGNEQFF.

The chain couples TRBV27 to TRBJ2-3, with TRBD2 identical over 9 bases. Germline-derived CDR1 and CDR2 are MNHEY and SMNVEV (reference sequence). CDR3 length: 16 amino acids. J gave up 0 bases and V 1 base, and 2 bases lay outside the gene matches. The CDR3 DNA reads as TGTGCCAGCAGTTTATTCCTAGCGGGGAGCACAGATACGCAGTATTTT. It translates to CASSLFLAGSTDTQYF.

The table lists this clone with a few counts. This chain links TRBV4-1 with TRBJ2-1; D not resolved. V lost 1 base to trimming and J lost 15 bases, with 10 bases between them. The CDR3 is 11 residues long. The germline CDR1 and CDR2 sequences are MGHRA and YSYEKL. The CDR3 coding sequence is TGCGCCAGCAGCCAAGCGAGACACCGGTTCTTC. It encodes CASSQARHRFF.

The chain links TRBV7-2 to TRBJ2-2, with 12 bases lining up with TRBD2. Germline trimming cut 5 bases from V and 6 bases from J; bases unmatched to any gene: 10. The germline CDR1 and CDR2 sequences are SGHTA and FQGNSA. This CDR3 is 17 amino acids long. CDR3 loop: CASSKRPSGGAPGELFF. CDR3 coding DNA: TGTGCCAGCAGCAAGCGCCCTAGCGGGGGGGCCCCCGGGGAGCTGTTTTTT.

The chain couples TRBV2 to TRBJ2-7; 7 nucleotides align to TRBD2. CDR1 is SNHLY, CDR2 FYNNEI, per germline. The CDR3 sequence is 13 residues long. Germline trimming cut 11 bases from V and 0 bases from J; bases unmatched to any gene: 7. CDR3 sequence reads: CAARGGSSYEQYF. CDR3 nucleotide sequence: TGTGCCGCACGGGGAGGGAGCTCCTACGAGCAGTACTTC. Filled out from reference TRBV2 and TRBJ2-7, the complete variable domain reads EPEVTQTPSHQVTQMGQEVILRCVPISNHLYFYWYRQILGQKVEFLVSFYNNEISEKSEIFDDQFSVERPDGSNFTLKIRSTKLEDSAMYFCAARGGSSYEQYFGPGTRLTVT.

The rearrangement uses TRBV5-4 and TRBJ2-1; D might be TRBD1 (6 bases). This CDR3 is 15 amino acids long. V gave up 2 bases and J gave up 6 bases, with 15 bases separating them. CDR1 is SGHNT and CDR2 is YYREEE in the germline V gene (reference sequence). CDR3 DNA sequence: TGTGCCAGCAGCTTTGGTGCAGGGGAACCCAATGAGCAGTTCTTC. It codes for CASSFGAGEPNEQFF.

The chain recombines TRBV25-1 with TRBJ2-3, with 9 bases identical to TRBD2. V shed 7 bases and J 2 bases; nucleotides not matched to a gene: 10. Germline CDR1 MGHDK, CDR2 SYGVNS. CDR3 length: 16 residues. The CDR3 DNA reads TGTGCCAGCATTAATCGTAGCGGGGGAAACACAGATACGCAGTATTTT. It codes for CASINRSGGNTDTQYF. Variable domain in full (rest from reference TRBV25-1 and TRBJ2-3): EADIYQTPRYLVIGTGKKITLECSQTMGHDKMYWYQQDPGMELHLIHYSYGVNSTEKGDLSSESTVSRIRTEHFPLTLESARPSHTSQYLCASINRSGGNTDTQYFGPGTRLTVL.

The chain has TRBV3-1 (or the pseudogene TRBV3-2) and TRBJ2-1; tentatively, D is TRBD2 (7 bases). The germline V gene encodes CDR1 LGHDT and CDR2 YNNKEL (reference sequence). V lost 1 base and J 4 bases, leaving 14 bases between the germline ends. The CDR3 covers 16 residues. DNA of the CDR3: TGTGCCAGCAGCCAAGGGTGGGGGGGCCGATACAATGAGCAGTTCTTC. It translates to CASSQGWGGRYNEQFF.

The chain couples TRBV9 to TRBJ2-5; D unclear. CDR1 is SGDLS, CDR2 YYNGEE, per germline. V was clipped by 4 bases and J by 7 bases, with 17 bases between them. The CDR3 totals 14 residues. The CDR3 sequence: CASSPRVDSGTQYF. The CDR3 DNA reads as TGTGCCAGCAGCCCTCGGGTGGATTCCGGGACCCAGTACTTC.

CDR3 protein: CASSAPQGRAHSNQPQHF. The CDR3 bases are TGTGCCAGCAGTGCCCCCCAGGGAAGGGCCCATAGCAATCAGCCCCAGCATTTT. The V gene is TRBV6-1, the J gene TRBJ1-5; TRBD1 is a possible D gene (5 bases). The CDR3 sequence is 18 residues long. Germline V gene data show CDR1 as MNHNS and CDR2 as SASEGT. Trimming removed 4 bases from V and 0 bases from J, with 19 bases in between.

The V and J genes are TRBV6-1 and TRBJ1-5; the D gene is possibly TRBD1 (5 bases). Between the trimmed V and J ends, which lost 3 bases and 4 bases, there was a span of 10 bases. CDR1 is MNHNS, CDR2 SASEGT, per germline. The CDR3 has 14 amino acids. DNA of the CDR3: TGTGCCAGCAGTGAGGCAGGGCTGAATCAGCCCCAGCATTTT. It codes for CASSEAGLNQPQHF.

The chain couples TRBV10-3 to TRBJ2-7, with no clear D. V lost 6 bases, J lost 0 bases, and 3 bases lay in between. The CDR3 contains 11 residues. Germline V gives CDR1 ENHRY, CDR2 SYGVKD. CDR3 region: CAIRSSYEQYF. CDR3 nucleotides: TGTGCCATCAGGAGCTCCTACGAGCAGTACTTC.

This clone was seen once. The V and J genes are TRBV5-1 and TRBJ1-1; the D gene is possibly TRBD1 (5 bases). The length of the CDR3 is 13 residues. Trimming removed 2 bases from V and 1 base from J, with 6 bases in between. The germline CDR1 and CDR2 sequences are SGHRS and YFSETQ. The CDR3 reads CASSFQGNTEAFF. The CDR3 nucleotides are TGCGCCAGCAGCTTTCAGGGGAACACTGAAGCTTTCTTT.

The chain joins TRBV6-5 to TRBJ1-3; D unclear. V lost 2 bases and J lost 0, with 5 bases in between. Germline V gene lookup returns CDR1 MNHEY and CDR2 SVGAGI. The CDR3 contains 14 residues. The DNA for the CDR3 is TGTGCCAGCAGTTACAGGAGCTCTGGAAACACCATATATTTT. It is translated as CASSYRSSGNTIYF.

The chain couples TRBV20-1 to TRBJ2-6; D call uncertain. The CDR3 contains 13 residues. Germline V gene lookup returns CDR1 DFQATT and CDR2 SNEGSKA (reference sequence). V was clipped by 3 bases and J by 0 bases, with 3 bases between them. The CDR3 nucleotides read TGCAGTGCTAGTCTCTCTGGGGCCAACGTCCTGACTTTC. Protein: CSASLSGANVLTF.